This TCR beta chain was sequenced in a study of cytomegalovirus exposure and HLA in healthy donors. In the study overall: Early on, a data release was issued that held 80 million or so unique TCRs from HLA-typed donors.

Findings of the study overall: High sensitivity and specificity were reportedly achieved when the classifier diagnosed cytomegalovirus status. In a later analysis, productive TCRs from donors in an Asian-associated ancestry cluster reportedly carried fewer N-insertions than the cohort mean. Per a prior analysis, the majority of TCR beta V segments were productive roughly 90% or roughly 30% of the time.

PCR amplification relied on 60 Vbeta primers (plus 13 Jbeta primers). The assay was immunoSEQ multiplex PCR, and TCRdb's table has in-frame clones only and misses some. The sample consists of some 170,000 clones, 81% of them appearing once. Germline assignment: CDR1 SGHAT and CDR2 FQNNGV. This CDR3 region has 18 residues. After removal of 5 bases from V and 0 bases from J, the junction contained 11 bases not matched to a gene. This clone was recorded a few times. What it binds is not known. The receptor was derived from a woman between 18 and 29 years old in good health and CMV-seropositive. The chain couples TRBV11-2 to TRBJ2-3; 10 bases line up with TRBD1. The sequenced material came from PBMCs. The CDR3 reads CASSRGTGESSSTDTQYF. DNA for the CDR3: TGTGCCAGCAGCCGAGGGACAGGGGAATCCTCTAGCACAGATACGCAGTATTTT. Using reference TRBV11-2 and TRBJ2-3 for the parts outside the CDR3, the full variable domain is EAGVAQSPRYKIIEKRQSVAFWCNPISGHATLYWYQQILGQGPKLLIQFQNNGVVDDSQLPKDRFSAERLKGVDSTLKIQPAKLEDSAVYLCASSRGTGESSSTDTQYFGPGTRLTVL.